The 21 T cell receptor beta chains below were found in one sample sequenced in a study of T cell clonotyping in hematopoietic cell transplantation. Profiling relied on immunoSEQ multiplex PCR, and the TCRdb table lists in-frame clones only, not all of them. Of over 5,000 clones in the sample, around 70% are singletons; the top ten hold under 30%. This sample comprised PBMCs, obtained 100 days after allogeneic stem cell transplant. These TCRs come from a female patient aged 50-59 years who had an allogeneic stem cell transplant, so the T cells may come from the graft donor. Some clones in this sample may be carry-over from other donors' samples.

This chain connects TRBV7-9 to TRBJ1-1, with D unclear. This CDR3 contains 15 residues. Deletions cut 5 bases from V and 1 base from J, with 14 bases between. Germline values: CDR1 SEHNR, CDR2 FQNEAQ (reference sequence). The CDR3 nucleotides read TGTGCCAGCAGCCCCCCACAAGGTTCGAACACTGAAGCTTTCTTT. Its protein is CASSPPQGSNTEAFF.

The chain has TRBV6-5 and TRBJ2-1; D may be TRBD1 (6 bases). The germline V and J ends were trimmed by 5 bases and 9 bases, with 11 bases remaining between them. The CDR3 covers 12 residues. Germline CDR1 MNHEY, CDR2 SVGAGI. This CDR3 reads CASSTGKGEQFF. CDR3 coding DNA: TGTGCCAGCAGTACAGGGAAGGGTGAGCAGTTCTTC.

A word on this clone: Different DNA sequences within this sample yield the same CDR3. J is TRBJ2-7 and V is TRBV10-3; D perhaps matches TRBD2 (6 bases). Germline-derived CDR1 and CDR2 are ENHRY and SYGVKD. V was cut by 4 bases and J by 0 bases, with 13 bases left in between. The CDR3 is 15 residues long. CDR3 nucleotide sequence: TGTGCCATCAGTGGAGGGCAGGGACTCTCCTACGAGCAGTACTTC. It is translated as CAISGGQGLSYEQYF.

This chain uses TRBV6-1 with TRBJ1-1; D is perhaps TRBD1 (6 bases). This CDR3 has 14 amino acids. Trimming took 6 bases from V and 6 from J, leaving 17 bases between them. The V gene's germline CDR1 is MNHNS and CDR2 SASEGT. The CDR3 nucleotides are TGTGCCAGCAGACTACAGGGAGGTTCGTCTGAAGCTTTCTTT. Protein sequence: CASRLQGGSSEAFF.

With respect to this clone: Other DNA sequences in the same sample also yield this CDR3. J is TRBJ2-3 and V is TRBV27; 10 bases fit TRBD2. The germline V gene encodes CDR1 MNHEY and CDR2 SMNVEV (reference sequence). The CDR3 consists of 16 residues. V lost 4 bases and J lost 1; bases outside the gene matches: 5. This chain's CDR3 is CASSSRLAGGTDTQYF. Written as DNA, the CDR3 is TGTGCCAGCAGTTCCAGGCTAGCGGGAGGCACAGATACGCAGTATTTT.

As concerns this clone: The sample holds other DNA sequences that translate to the same CDR3. The V call is TRBV2, the J call TRBJ2-7; D is unresolved. Trimming removed 1 base at V and 7 bases at J, with 5 bases between. The CDR3 extends over 11 amino acids. Germline V gene lookup returns CDR1 SNHLY and CDR2 FYNNEI. The CDR3 loop is CASSEVREQYF. The CDR3 DNA reads as TGTGCCAGCAGTGAAGTAAGGGAGCAGTACTTC.

The gene calls are TRBV15 and TRBJ2-1; 11 bases agree with TRBD2. Trimming removed 5 bases from V and 4 bases from J; junction bases left unmatched: 7. This CDR3 is built from 16 residues. CDR1 and CDR2 from the germline V gene are LNHNV and YYDKDF (reference sequence). The CDR3 nucleotides are TGTGCCACCAGCCCAAAGACTAGCGGGAAATACAATGAGCAGTTCTTC. It encodes CATSPKTSGKYNEQFF.

Details on this clone: Sequence at one end of the junction differs from germline and may be a read error. V and J are TRBV5-3 and TRBJ2-1; 8 bases match TRBD2. Being an ORF, TRBV5-3 has a function that is uncertain. CDR3 length equals 15 residues. CDR3 protein: CASSLNSGTYNEQFF. The CDR3 DNA reads as TGTGCCAGCAGCTTGAATAGCGGGACCTACAATGAGCAGTTCTTC.

Within the sample, this clone is large. This chain links TRBV27 with TRBJ2-3; 14 bases are a match to TRBD2. V lost 5 bases to trimming and J lost 6 bases; unmatched junction nucleotides: 4. This CDR3 region has 15 residues. The V gene's germline CDR1 is MNHEY and CDR2 SMNVEV (reference sequence). CDR3 in amino acids: CASSRRLAGGDTQYF. The CDR3 DNA follows: TGTGCCAGCAGTCGAAGACTAGCGGGAGGGGATACGCAGTATTTT.

This chain uses TRBV5-1 with TRBJ2-2, with 9 positions matching TRBD2. The CDR3 spans 15 residues. Germline values: CDR1 SGHRS, CDR2 YFSETQ. The V segment lost 1 base and the J segment 3 bases; nucleotides outside the gene matches: 1. CDR3 residues: CASSLTSGHTGELFF. Written as DNA, the CDR3 is TGCGCCAGCAGCTTGACTAGCGGGCACACCGGGGAGCTGTTTTTT. Looking up the rest from reference TRBV5-1 and TRBJ2-2 gives the full variable domain: KAGVTQTPRYLIKTRGQQVTLSCSPISGHRSVSWYQQTPGQGLQFLFEYFSETQRNKGNFPGRFSGRQFSNSRSEMNVSTLELGDSALYLCASSLTSGHTGELFFGEGSRLTVL.

The chain carries TRBV30 and TRBJ2-1; perhaps TRBD1 as D (6 bases). The germline gives CDR1 GTSNPN, CDR2 SVGIG (reference sequence). The CDR3 totals 12 residues. V gave up 7 bases and J gave up 5 bases, with 12 bases separating them. The CDR3 loop reads CAFPRDNNEQFF. The CDR3 DNA follows: TGTGCCTTCCCCCGGGACAACAATGAGCAGTTCTTC.

The chain links TRBV21-1 to TRBJ2-7; the table assigns TRBD2, which was not confirmed against the DNA. TRBV21-1 is a pseudogene. This CDR3 is built from 16 residues. Here the CDR3 reads CASSKFSGSCSYEQYF. CDR3 DNA: TGTGCCAGCAGCAAGTTTAGCGGGAGTTGCTCCTACGAGCAGTACTTC.

The genes are TRBV7-3 and TRBJ2-1; weak D call: TRBD2 (6 bases). Germline CDR1 reads SGHTA; CDR2 reads FQGTGA. V was cut by 5 bases and J by 6 bases, with 17 bases left in between. CDR3 length: 15 residues. The CDR3 region is CASSPERLATNEQFF. The CDR3 nucleotides read TGTGCCAGCAGCCCGGAGCGGCTAGCGACCAATGAGCAGTTCTTC.

This chain uses TRBV28 with TRBJ1-1; weak D call: TRBD1 (5 bases). CDR3 length equals 15 residues. Germline CDR1 is MDHEN and CDR2 is SYDVKM. V was clipped by 2 bases and J by 5 bases, with 15 bases between them. CDR3 protein: CASSLRSGRITEAFF. Here the CDR3 DNA reads TGTGCCAGCAGTTTACGTTCAGGGCGGATTACTGAAGCTTTCTTT.

The chain combines TRBV27 with TRBJ1-3, with TRBD1 as a possible D gene (5 bases). This CDR3 spans 15 amino acids. CDR1 MNHEY and CDR2 SMNVEV come from the germline V gene (reference sequence). Trimming left V 3 bases short and J 0 bases short, with 9 bases between. The CDR3 loop reads CASSFDRSSGNTIYF. The CDR3 DNA reads as TGTGCCAGCAGTTTCGACAGAAGCTCTGGAAACACCATATATTTT.

J is TRBJ2-1 and V is TRBV10-2; 7 bases match TRBD1. After removal of 7 bases from V and 4 bases from J, the junction contained 4 bases not matched to a gene. CDR3 length: 13 amino acids. Germline V gives CDR1 WSHSY, CDR2 SAAADI. CDR3 region: CASTGQLYNEQFF. For the CDR3, the DNA is TGCGCCAGCACGGGACAGCTATACAATGAGCAGTTCTTC.

This chain links TRBV19 with TRBJ1-2; weak D call: TRBD1 (5 bases). V lost 3 bases to trimming and J lost 7 bases, with 12 bases between them. Germline lookup yields CDR1 LNHDA and CDR2 SQIVND (reference sequence). The CDR3 extends over 13 amino acids. In nucleotides, the CDR3 is TGTGCCAGTAGTATCGAAGAGGGGTCTGGCTACACCTTC. This codes for CASSIEEGSGYTF.

This clone came up a few times. The chain has TRBV4-2 and TRBJ2-1; the D is unclear. V was shortened by 5 bases and J by 4 bases, with 15 bases between the two germline ends. The V gene's germline CDR1 is LGHNA and CDR2 YNFKEQ. This CDR3 has 15 amino acids. The CDR3 protein is CASSLNKGSYNEQFF. CDR3 DNA sequence: TGTGCCAGCAGCTTAAATAAAGGCAGTTACAATGAGCAGTTCTTC.

This chain joins TRBV7-9 and TRBJ2-1; the match to TRBD2 covers 7 bases. Germline V gene data show CDR1 as SEHNR and CDR2 as FQNEAQ (reference sequence). CDR3 length: 12 amino acids. V dropped 7 bases and J dropped 10; count of bases not matched to a gene: 7. The CDR3 DNA sequence: TGTGCCAGCAACCCGACTAGCAGCGAGCAGTTCTTC. Protein: CASNPTSSEQFF.

A single count supports this clone. V usage is TRBV29-1 and J usage is TRBJ2-7, with D hard to call. V lost 4 bases and J 0 bases, leaving 4 bases between the germline ends. The CDR3 has 11 amino acids. Germline V CDR1 and CDR2: SQVTM, ANQGSEA. CDR3 amino acids: CSVGSSYEQYF. CDR3 DNA sequence: TGCAGCGTTGGTTCCTCCTACGAGCAGTACTTC.

This clone was recorded once. The chain joins TRBV2 to TRBJ2-3; 9 bases agree with TRBD2. In germline, CDR1 is SNHLY, CDR2 FYNNEI. The CDR3 is 13 residues long. Trimming at V came to 7 bases and at J to 6 bases, leaving 5 bases not matched to a gene. The CDR3 DNA reads as TGTGCCAGCATGGCGGGAGGGCCGGATACGCAGTATTTT. Protein: CASMAGGPDTQYF.